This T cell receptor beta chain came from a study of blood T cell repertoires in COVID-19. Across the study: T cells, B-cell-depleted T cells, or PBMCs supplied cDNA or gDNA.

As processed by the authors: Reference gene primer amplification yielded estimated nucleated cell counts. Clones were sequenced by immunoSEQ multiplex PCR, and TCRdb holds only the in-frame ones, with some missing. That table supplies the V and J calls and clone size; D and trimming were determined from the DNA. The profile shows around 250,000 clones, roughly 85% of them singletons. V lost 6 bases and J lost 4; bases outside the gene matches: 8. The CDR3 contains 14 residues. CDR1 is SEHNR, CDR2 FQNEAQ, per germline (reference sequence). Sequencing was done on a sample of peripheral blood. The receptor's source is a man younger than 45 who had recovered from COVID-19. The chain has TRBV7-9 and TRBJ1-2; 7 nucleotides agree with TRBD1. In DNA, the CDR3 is TGTGCCAGCAGTTCGACAGGGTTGGGCTATGGCTACACCTTC. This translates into CASSSTGLGYGYTF.